This T cell receptor beta chain was found in a study of blood T cell repertoires in COVID-19. Study overall: The origin of the acute and convalescent COVID-19 samples was the United States, Italy and Spain. T cells, B-cell-depleted T cells, or PBMCs provided the cDNA or gDNA that served as material.

Authors' analysis steps: The assay estimated nucleated cells by amplifying reference gene primers. Generated by immunoSEQ multiplex PCR, the TCRdb table keeps only in-frame clones and is missing some. V and J calls and clone size are copied from that table; D and trimming were computed from the DNA. Of 70,000 or so clones listed, 70% to 90% are singletons. The length of the CDR3 is 15 residues. V lost 5 bases and J lost 4; bases outside the gene matches: 6. CDR1 SGHTA and CDR2 FQGNSA come from the germline V gene. The sequenced sample was peripheral blood. The V and J genes are TRBV7-2 and TRBJ1-4; 8 nucleotides align to TRBD1. This receptor was taken from a human donor in a cohort sampled during active COVID-19. CDR3 DNA: TGTGCCAGCAGCGCCGGACAGGGACATAATGAAAAACTGTTTTTT. Translation: CASSAGQGHNEKLFF.